This TCR beta chain was identified in a study of tumor and adjacent non-tumor tissue in lung cancer. In the study overall: Samples averaged around 3.9 million productive TCRbeta reads each.

Germline V gene lookup returns CDR1 ENHRY and CDR2 SYGVKD. The V and J ends lost 10 bases and 5 bases, in that order; junction bases with no gene match: 10. This CDR3 comprises 15 residues. This clonotype has ten or more counts. The antigen is undetermined. Study-wide results and limits: Compared with tumor, normal lung showed significantly lower TCR diversity. Top 100 clones took a larger repertoire share in normal lung.

RNA was extracted from bulk tissue without any cell sorting. Chemotherapy-naive patients with new lung cancer underwent thoracic surgery in China, August–late 2014. The library came from three nested PCR rounds adapted from ARM-PCR protocols. TCRdb itself ran the multiplex PCR reads through MiXCR, one entry per CDR3 protein. This sample yields 78,000 or so distinct CDR3 sequences, of which over 75% are seen a single time; 13% belongs to the top ten. The chain uses TRBV10-3 and TRBJ2-1, with 11 nucleotides matching TRBD1. The source of this sequence is a woman aged 50 to 60 with non-small cell lung cancer. Sequenced material: lung tumor tissue. The CDR3 here is CATTGGTGGNNEQFF. The CDR3 DNA reads TGTGCCACTACCGGGGGGACAGGGGGTAACAATGAGCAGTTCTTC.